This TCR beta chain was sequenced during a study of vaccination effects on CD4 cells after COVID-19. As for the study in general: Two doses of either BNT162b2 or mRNA-1273 were given to each participant.

Within the ViraFEST assay, antigen-specific CD4+ T cells underwent expansion with viral peptide pools prior to sequencing. Researchers isolated CD4+ T cells once 9 to 11 days of culture had elapsed. Vaccine recipients lacked prior SARS-CoV-2 infection and had negative nucleocapsid antibodies. Some 2 million PBMC per well received about 10 IU/ml IL-2 and around 11 ug/ml peptides in culture. IL-2 medium supplanted half the medium on days 3 and 7. Overall study findings and caveats: The study, lacking early post-infection timepoints, had few convalescent patients.

This clone was recorded once. Its target is unknown. Sequenced by immunoSEQ multiplex PCR; TCRdb stores in-frame clones only, minus some. The sample records about 34,000 clones, 73% being singletons. The receptor was derived from a human donor who received a COVID-19 vaccine. The input for sequencing was CD4+ T cells from PBMCs cultured with HCoV-OC43 spike peptides, taken before COVID-19 vaccination. Specified subset: HCoV-OC43 spike overlapping peptide pool stimulation.

The CDR3: CASSASEYQETQYF. The DNA for the CDR3 is TGTGCCAGCAGCGCTAGCGAGTACCAAGAGACCCAGTACTTC. This sequence joins TRBV2 and TRBJ2-5, with TRBD2 as a possible D gene (6 bases). Trimming took off 6 bases at V and 0 bases at J, with 11 bases between the two ends. This CDR3 has 14 amino acids. Germline V gene lookup returns CDR1 SNHLY and CDR2 FYNNEI.